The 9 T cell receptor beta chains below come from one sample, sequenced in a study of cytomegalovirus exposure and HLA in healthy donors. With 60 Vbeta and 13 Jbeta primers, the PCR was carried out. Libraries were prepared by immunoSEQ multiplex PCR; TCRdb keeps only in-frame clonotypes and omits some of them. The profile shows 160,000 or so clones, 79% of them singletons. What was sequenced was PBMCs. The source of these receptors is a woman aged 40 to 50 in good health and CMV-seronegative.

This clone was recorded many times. CDR3 residues: CASEKLGGRAFF. The DNA of the CDR3 is TGTGCCAGTGAAAAACTCGGGGGGCGAGCTTTCTTT. V and J are TRBV6-6 and TRBJ1-1, with a weak D call TRBD1 (6 bases). Germline V lookup: CDR1 MNHNY, CDR2 SVGAGI (reference sequence). The CDR3 runs 12 residues. Trimming stripped 9 bases from V and 10 bases from J, with 18 bases between.

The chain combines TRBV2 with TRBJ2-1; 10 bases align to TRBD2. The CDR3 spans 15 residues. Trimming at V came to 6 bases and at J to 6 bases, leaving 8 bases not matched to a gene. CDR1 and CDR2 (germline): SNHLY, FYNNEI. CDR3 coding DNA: TGTGCCAGCAGACCTACTAGCGGGAACCCCAATGAGCAGTTCTTC. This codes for CASRPTSGNPNEQFF.

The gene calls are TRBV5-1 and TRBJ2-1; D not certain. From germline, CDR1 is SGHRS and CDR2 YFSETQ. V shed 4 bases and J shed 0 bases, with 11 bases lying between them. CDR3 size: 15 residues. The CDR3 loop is CASSPAVSSYNEQFF. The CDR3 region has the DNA TGCGCCAGCAGCCCGGCGGTTAGCTCCTACAATGAGCAGTTCTTC. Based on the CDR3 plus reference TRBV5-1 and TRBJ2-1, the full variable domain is KAGVTQTPRYLIKTRGQQVTLSCSPISGHRSVSWYQQTPGQGLQFLFEYFSETQRNKGNFPGRFSGRQFSNSRSEMNVSTLELGDSALYLCASSPAVSSYNEQFFGPGTRLTVL.

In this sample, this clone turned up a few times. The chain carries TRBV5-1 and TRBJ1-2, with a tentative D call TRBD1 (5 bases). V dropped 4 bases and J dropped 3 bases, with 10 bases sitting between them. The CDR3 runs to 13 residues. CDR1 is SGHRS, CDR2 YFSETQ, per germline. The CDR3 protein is CASSPPGDYGYTF. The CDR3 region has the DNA TGCGCCAGCAGCCCCCCGGGGGACTATGGCTACACCTTC.

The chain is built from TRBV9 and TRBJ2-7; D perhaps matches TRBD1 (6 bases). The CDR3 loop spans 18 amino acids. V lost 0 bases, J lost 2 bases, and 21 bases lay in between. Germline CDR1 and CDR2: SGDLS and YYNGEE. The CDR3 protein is CASSVGPQDSRLAYEQYF. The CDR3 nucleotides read TGTGCCAGCAGCGTAGGACCCCAGGACAGTCGCTTGGCCTACGAGCAGTACTTC.

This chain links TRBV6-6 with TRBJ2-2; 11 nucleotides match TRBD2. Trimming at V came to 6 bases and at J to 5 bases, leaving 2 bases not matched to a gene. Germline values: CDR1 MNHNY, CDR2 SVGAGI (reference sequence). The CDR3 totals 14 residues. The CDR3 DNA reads TGTGCCAGCAGGGGACTAGCGGCTACCGGGGAGCTGTTTTTT. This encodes CASRGLAATGELFF.

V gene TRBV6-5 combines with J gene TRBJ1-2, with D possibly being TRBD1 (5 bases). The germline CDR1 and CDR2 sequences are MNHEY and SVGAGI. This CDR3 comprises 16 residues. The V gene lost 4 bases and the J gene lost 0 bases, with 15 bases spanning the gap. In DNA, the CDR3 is TGTGCCAGCAGTTTCCTCACGGCAGGGTCTAACTATGGCTACACCTTC. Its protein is CASSFLTAGSNYGYTF.

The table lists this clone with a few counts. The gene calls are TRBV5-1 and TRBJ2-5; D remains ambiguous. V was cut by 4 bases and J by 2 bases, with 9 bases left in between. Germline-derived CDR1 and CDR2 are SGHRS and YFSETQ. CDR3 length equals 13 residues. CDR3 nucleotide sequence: TGCGCCAGCAGCCGAGCAGCGCAAGAGACCCAGTACTTC. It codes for CASSRAAQETQYF.

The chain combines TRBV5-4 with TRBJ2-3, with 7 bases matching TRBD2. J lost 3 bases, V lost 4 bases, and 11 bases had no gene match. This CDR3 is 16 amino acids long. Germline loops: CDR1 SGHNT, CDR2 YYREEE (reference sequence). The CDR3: CASSVETSRSTDTQYF. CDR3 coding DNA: TGTGCCAGCAGCGTAGAGACTAGCCGAAGTACAGATACGCAGTATTTT.